A selection of T cell receptor beta chains follows, all from one sample in a study of cytomegalovirus exposure and HLA in healthy donors. The protocol was immunoSEQ multiplex PCR, while the TCRdb copy is restricted to in-frame clones and leaves out a portion. In the table there are about 200,000 clones, over 65% of which are singletons. What was sequenced was PBMCs. The origin of the receptors is a woman in her twenties or thirties in good health and CMV-seronegative. The CDR3 runs from the conserved cysteine through the conserved F or W. A D gene is named only where the DNA matches it firmly.

>.|TRBJ1-1|TRBV7-9
CASVDWGTNEAFF
TGTGCCAGCGTCGATTGGGGGACAAATGAAGCTTTCTTT
>TRBD1|TRBJ1-1|TRBV6-5
CASSRQGTTEAFF
TGTGCCAGCAGCCGACAGGGGACGACTGAAGCTTTCTTT
>TRBD2|TRBJ2-7|TRBV4-1
CASSQEWREEQYF
TGCGCCAGCAGCCAAGAGTGGCGGGAGGAACAGTACTTC
>.|TRBJ2-7|TRBV25-1
CASSEPGYEQYF
TGTGCCAGCAGTGAACCGGGGTACGAGCAGTACTTC
>.|TRBJ2-4|TRBV11-1
CASSRSASENIQYF
TGTGCCAGCAGCCGCTCGGCTAGCGAAAACATTCAGTACTTC
>TRBD2|TRBJ2-1|TRBV5-6
CASSLFAAGLARNEQFF
TGTGCCAGCAGCTTGTTTGCTGCCGGACTAGCACGAAATGAGCAGTTCTTC
>.|TRBJ1-2|TRBV11-2
CASSLNGQTYGYTF
TGTGCCAGCAGCTTAAACGGACAGACCTATGGCTACACCTTC
>.|TRBJ1-3|TRBV4-1
CASSSAGKESGNTIYF
TGCGCCAGCAGCTCCGCAGGGAAGGAATCTGGAAACACCATATATTTT
>TRBD1|TRBJ1-2|TRBV4-1
CASSQEGQTNYGYTF
TGCGCCAGCAGCCAAGAGGGACAGACTAACTATGGCTACACCTTC
>TRBD2|TRBJ2-7|TRBV19
CASEGTGTSRYEQYF
TGTGCCAGTGAGGGGACCGGGACTAGCCGCTACGAGCAGTACTTC
>TRBD1|TRBJ2-7|TRBV5-1
CASSPRPQGAREQYF
TGCGCCAGCAGCCCGCGTCCCCAGGGGGCAAGGGAGCAGTACTTC
>TRBD1|TRBJ2-3|TRBV6-4
CASSNTGGGTDTQYF
TGTGCCAGCAGTAATACAGGGGGCGGCACAGATACGCAGTATTTT
>TRBD1|TRBJ2-5|TRBV6-1
CASRYRGKETQYF
TGTGCCAGCAGATACAGGGGGAAGGAGACCCAGTACTTC
>.|TRBJ1-5|TRBV2
CASSEYSNQVQHF
TGTGCCAGCAGTGAGTACAGTAATCAGGTCCAGCATTTT
>.|TRBJ2-7|TRBV5-1
CASSLGGTYEQYF
TGCGCCAGCAGCTTGGGCGGTACCTACGAGCAGTACTTC
>TRBD1|TRBJ2-1|TRBV29-1
CSVEGTGWVNEQFF
TGCAGCGTTGAAGGGACAGGGTGGGTCAATGAGCAGTTCTTC
>.|TRBJ2-7|TRBV5-6
CASSLNLAGEQYF
TGTGCCAGCAGCTTGAACCTCGCGGGGGAGCAGTACTTC
>TRBD1|TRBJ1-4|TRBV5-4
CASSFNRGGDEKLFF
TGTGCCAGCAGCTTCAACAGGGGAGGCGATGAAAAACTGTTTTTT
>TRBD2|TRBJ2-2|TRBV27
CASSNLAGGTGELFF
TGTGCCAGCAGTAACCTAGCGGGGGGCACCGGGGAGCTGTTTTTT
>TRBD2|TRBJ2-7|TRBV6-5
CASRRTSGRYEQYF
TGTGCCAGCAGACGGACTAGCGGGAGATACGAGCAGTACTTC
>.|TRBJ1-1|TRBV21-1
CASSKALTAPRLLVNTEAFF
TGTGCCAGCAGCAAAGCGCTGACAGCTCCCCGACTCCTTGTGAACACTGAAGCTTTCTTT
>.|TRBJ1-1|TRBV5-1
CASSLDGMNTEAFF
TGCGCCAGCAGCCTGGACGGGATGAACACTGAAGCTTTCTTT
>TRBD1|TRBJ2-2|TRBV19
CASSFRTGPNTGELFF
TGTGCCAGTAGTTTCCGGACAGGCCCGAACACCGGGGAGCTGTTTTTT
>.|TRBJ2-3|TRBV2
CASSDVTTSTDTQYF
TGTGCCAGCAGTGACGTGACTACCAGCACAGATACGCAGTATTTT